What follows are 28 T cell receptor beta chains derived from one specimen sequenced in a study of technical replicates of blood from a few donors. Sequenced by immunoSEQ multiplex PCR; TCRdb stores in-frame clones only, minus some. The repertoire consists of around 93,000 clones, with roughly 94% occurring once and the leading ten covering under 0.35%. Material for sequencing was T cells isolated from PBMCs. The receptors shown here come from a human donor in good health.

V and J are TRBV28 and TRBJ2-7, with 9 bases fitting TRBD2. This CDR3 has 16 residues. Germline CDR1 reads MDHEN; CDR2 reads SYDVKM. The V and J ends lost 7 bases and 5 bases, in that order; junction bases with no gene match: 15. The CDR3 here is CASMAAGGPLGDEQYF. The CDR3 DNA is TGTGCCAGCATGGCAGCGGGAGGCCCTCTGGGCGACGAGCAGTACTTC.

The chain combines TRBV25-1 with TRBJ1-1; D is undetermined. Per germline, CDR1 MGHDK and CDR2 SYGVNS. Trimming pared 4 bases from V and 11 bases from J, leaving 26 bases between. This CDR3 is 16 amino acids long. The CDR3 sequence is CASSVGRGRGFLYAFF. DNA for the CDR3: TGTGCCAGCAGTGTGGGTAGAGGACGCGGGTTTTTATACGCTTTCTTT.

The gene calls are TRBV15 and TRBJ1-5, with TRBD1 as a possible D gene (5 bases). Germline loops: CDR1 LNHNV, CDR2 YYDKDF (reference sequence). Trimming stripped 0 bases from V and 6 bases from J, with 6 bases between. CDR3 length: 13 amino acids. In DNA form, the CDR3 reads TGTGCCACCAGCAGAGATCAGGGTCAGCCCCAGCATTTT. It codes for CATSRDQGQPQHF.

The chain joins TRBV6-5 to TRBJ2-7; possibly TRBD1 for D (5 bases). Germline V gives CDR1 MNHEY, CDR2 SVGAGI. Trimming pared 2 bases from V and 4 bases from J, leaving 15 bases between. This CDR3 has 15 residues. The CDR3 is CASSYLRQLEYEQYF. The CDR3 DNA reads as TGTGCCAGCAGTTACCTCCGACAGTTGGAGTACGAGCAGTACTTC.

The chain links TRBV4-1 to TRBJ2-7, with D perhaps TRBD1 (5 bases). The CDR3 consists of 15 residues. V was pared by 0 bases and J by 6 bases, with 15 bases between. Germline values: CDR1 MGHRA, CDR2 YSYEKL. The CDR3 is CASSQEDRRSGEQYF. The CDR3 nucleotides are TGCGCCAGCAGCCAAGAAGACAGAAGGTCCGGCGAGCAGTACTTC.

This chain links TRBV7-2 with TRBJ1-1; 10 nucleotides align to TRBD1. V was clipped by 5 bases and J by 6 bases; unmatched bases: 9. The CDR3 is made up of 15 amino acids. The V gene's germline CDR1 is SGHTA and CDR2 FQGNSA. The CDR3 coding sequence is TGTGCCAGCAGCGACCGACAGGGGGCGACCCCTGAAGCTTTCTTT. Translating it yields CASSDRQGATPEAFF.

The rearrangement uses TRBV6-1 and TRBJ1-1; maybe TRBD1 (5 bases). Trimming pared 5 bases from V and 4 bases from J, leaving 11 bases between. Germline V lookup: CDR1 MNHNS, CDR2 SASEGT. The CDR3 consists of 13 residues. CDR3 sequence: CASSRQGSTEAFF. The CDR3 DNA is TGTGCCAGCAGTCGGCAGGGTAGCACTGAAGCTTTCTTT.

The genes are TRBV2 and TRBJ2-7, with TRBD2 matching over 14 bases. The CDR3 is 15 residues long. The germline CDR1 and CDR2 sequences are SNHLY and FYNNEI. V was pared by 5 bases and J by 7 bases, with 7 bases of the junction left unmatched. CDR3 amino acids: CASSQGLAGVGEQYF. DNA for the CDR3: TGTGCCAGCAGTCAGGGACTAGCGGGAGTAGGGGAGCAGTACTTC. The variable domain in full, completed from reference TRBV2 and TRBJ2-7, reads EPEVTQTPSHQVTQMGQEVILRCVPISNHLYFYWYRQILGQKVEFLVSFYNNEISEKSEIFDDQFSVERPDGSNFTLKIRSTKLEDSAMYFCASSQGLAGVGEQYFGPGTRLTVT.

The chain carries TRBV28 and TRBJ2-7; tentatively, D is TRBD1 (5 bases). CDR3 length equals 14 residues. The germline CDR1 and CDR2 sequences are MDHEN and SYDVKM. V lost 3 bases to trimming and J lost 3 bases, with 12 bases between them. CDR3 sequence reads: CASSLAGHLYEQYF. In DNA, the CDR3 is TGTGCCAGCAGTTTGGCAGGACATCTCTACGAGCAGTACTTC.

V usage is TRBV25-1 and J usage is TRBJ2-7; D is uncertain. Looked up from germline, CDR1 is MGHDK and CDR2 is SYGVNS. The V and J ends lost 5 bases and 0 bases respectively, with 11 bases between them. CDR3 size: 14 residues. The CDR3 loop reads CASSSIVSSYEQYF. The DNA of the CDR3 is TGTGCCAGCAGTAGTATTGTCAGCTCCTACGAGCAGTACTTC.

The rearrangement joins TRBV10-3 to TRBJ1-5, with 7 bases fitting TRBD1. The CDR3 is 16 amino acids. The germline CDR1 and CDR2 sequences are ENHRY and SYGVKD. The J segment lost 2 bases and the V segment lost 2 bases, leaving 6 bases of the junction unmatched. CDR3 sequence reads: CAISETGVSGNQPQHF. The DNA for the CDR3 is TGTGCCATCAGTGAGACAGGGGTGTCTGGCAATCAGCCCCAGCATTTT.

V gene TRBV5-4 combines with J gene TRBJ1-2; D gene unclear. V was pared by 0 bases and J by 2 bases, with 11 bases between. The germline V gene encodes CDR1 SGHNT and CDR2 YYREEE (reference sequence). The CDR3 contains 15 residues. The CDR3 sequence: CASSLERLTNYGYTF. The CDR3 DNA sequence: TGTGCCAGCAGCTTGGAGCGGCTTACAAACTATGGCTACACCTTC.

The V call is TRBV27, the J call TRBJ2-7; D is perhaps TRBD1 (6 bases). V was shortened by 5 bases and J by 4 bases, with 18 bases between the two germline ends. The CDR3 totals 15 residues. The V gene's germline CDR1 is MNHEY and CDR2 SMNVEV (reference sequence). In DNA form, the CDR3 reads TGTGCCAGCAGTCCCAGAGCGACAGGCCCTTACGAGCAGTACTTC. Protein sequence: CASSPRATGPYEQYF.

The CDR3 coding sequence is TGTGCCAGCAGTTTATCAGACACCAACTACAATGAGCAGTTCTTC. It is translated as CASSLSDTNYNEQFF. The chain couples TRBV27 to TRBJ2-1; D unresolved. Germline V gene sequence: CDR1 MNHEY, CDR2 SMNVEV (reference sequence). CDR3 length equals 15 residues. Trimming removed 0 bases at V and 3 bases at J, with 9 bases between.

The rearrangement joins TRBV6-6 to TRBJ1-2; D gene uncertain. Between the trimmed V and J ends, which lost 4 bases and 8 bases, there was a span of 8 bases. The V gene's germline CDR1 is MNHNY and CDR2 SVGAGI (reference sequence). This CDR3 is built from 11 residues. The CDR3 is CASSLAGGYTF. The DNA of the CDR3 is TGTGCCAGCAGTTTAGCGGGGGGCTACACCTTC.

The chain carries TRBV5-6 and TRBJ2-5; 7 bases agree with TRBD1. V lost 1 base, J lost 3 bases, and 3 bases stayed unmatched. CDR1 and CDR2 (germline): SGHDT, YYEEEE. The CDR3 has 14 residues. The CDR3 region has the DNA TGTGCCAGCAGCTTGTTTGGGACAGAAGAGACCCAGTACTTC. Amino acids: CASSLFGTEETQYF. Based on the CDR3 plus reference TRBV5-6 and TRBJ2-5, the full variable domain is DAGVTQSPTHLIKTRGQQVTLRCSPKSGHDTVSWYQQALGQGPQFIFQYYEEEERQRGNFPDRFSGHQFPNYSSELNVNALLLGDSALYLCASSLFGTEETQYFGPGTRLLVL.

The chain employs TRBV15 and TRBJ2-1; weak D call: TRBD1 (5 bases). Germline CDR1 is LNHNV and CDR2 is YYDKDF (reference sequence). The CDR3 consists of 13 residues. The V and J ends lost 8 bases and 5 bases respectively, with 13 bases between them. The CDR3 sequence: CATGAGLDNEQFF. CDR3 bases: TGTGCCACCGGGGCCGGGCTGGACAATGAGCAGTTCTTC. The full variable domain, its missing parts supplied by reference TRBV15 and TRBJ2-1, is DAMVIQNPRYQVTQFGKPVTLSCSQTLNHNVMYWYQQKSSQAPKLLFHYYDKDFNNEADTPDNFQSRRPNTSFCFLDIRSPGLGDTAMYLCATGAGLDNEQFFGPGTRLTVL.

This sequence joins TRBV11-2 and TRBJ2-7; D perhaps matches TRBD2 (6 bases). Trimming cost V 2 bases and J 4 bases, with 9 bases left between them. CDR1 SGHAT and CDR2 FQNNGV come from the germline V gene. The CDR3 spans 13 residues. The CDR3 region is CASSLWREYEQYF. CDR3 coding DNA: TGTGCCAGCAGCTTATGGAGGGAGTACGAGCAGTACTTC.

The chain links TRBV15 to TRBJ1-1, with TRBD1 as a possible D gene (5 bases). Between the trimmed V and J ends, which lost 0 bases and 0 bases, there was a span of 11 bases. This CDR3 is built from 16 residues. Germline CDR1 reads LNHNV; CDR2 reads YYDKDF (reference sequence). The CDR3 sequence is CATSREGGALNTEAFF. The DNA of the CDR3 is TGTGCCACCAGCAGAGAGGGGGGTGCCCTGAACACTGAAGCTTTCTTT.

V is TRBV6-4 and J is TRBJ2-7; 7 bases are a match to TRBD2. This CDR3 has 14 amino acids. V lost 4 bases and J lost 5; bases outside the gene matches: 8. CDR1 and CDR2 (germline): MRHNA, SNTAGT. CDR3 loop: CASSAYGRLDEQYF. CDR3 bases: TGTGCCAGCAGTGCCTACGGGAGGTTGGACGAGCAGTACTTC.

In this sample, this clone turned up once. The chain joins TRBV2 to TRBJ1-1, with a tentative D call TRBD1 (5 bases). V lost 6 bases and J lost 4, with 12 bases in between. The CDR3 contains 13 residues. The germline V gene has CDR1 SNHLY and CDR2 FYNNEI. The CDR3 loop reads CASSDSGGTEAFF. CDR3 nucleotides: TGTGCCAGCAGCGACTCGGGGGGCACTGAAGCTTTCTTT.

The chain combines TRBV15 with TRBJ2-1, with 7 bases aligning to TRBD2. The CDR3 runs to 16 residues. J was trimmed by 4 bases and V by 1 base; bases with no gene match: 7. Germline CDR1 is LNHNV and CDR2 is YYDKDF (reference sequence). The CDR3 sequence: CATSRVTLAAYNEQFF. Here the CDR3 DNA reads TGTGCCACCAGCAGAGTCACCCTAGCGGCTTACAATGAGCAGTTCTTC.

CDR3 loop: CASSLMQGQYNEQFF. The CDR3, as DNA: TGCGCCAGCAGCTTGATGCAGGGGCAGTACAATGAGCAGTTCTTC. The V call is TRBV5-1, the J call TRBJ2-1; perhaps TRBD1 as D (6 bases). This CDR3 region has 15 residues. Germline V gene data show CDR1 as SGHRS and CDR2 as YFSETQ. Between the trimmed V and J ends, which lost 1 base and 4 bases, there was a span of 12 bases.

This clone was recorded only once. The chain recombines TRBV6-6 with TRBJ2-7, with 8 bases aligning to TRBD1. Germline V gene lookup returns CDR1 MNHNY and CDR2 SVGAGI (reference sequence). The V and J ends lost 6 bases and 12 bases, in that order; junction bases with no gene match: 10. The CDR3 covers 12 residues. CDR3 nucleotide sequence: TGTGCCAGCAGCGTTCGGACAGGGAACATGTACTTC. Amino acids: CASSVRTGNMYF.

This clone was found a few times. The chain is built from TRBV9 and TRBJ1-3; no definite D call. V lost 0 bases and J lost 5, with 18 bases in between. Per the germline V gene, CDR1 is SGDLS and CDR2 is YYNGEE. This CDR3 has 17 residues. CDR3 nucleotide sequence: TGTGCCAGCAGCGTAGTAGGTTTACCGGAAACTAGAAACACCATATATTTT. This gives the protein CASSVVGLPETRNTIYF.

V gene TRBV6-4 combines with J gene TRBJ2-6, with TRBD2 as a possible D gene (5 bases). Trimming left V 0 bases short and J 0 bases short, with 9 bases between. The CDR3 loop spans 17 amino acids. Per germline, CDR1 MRHNA and CDR2 SNTAGT. The CDR3 region has the DNA TGTGCCAGCAGTGACTCTTCTAGCCCCTCTGGGGCCAACGTCCTGACTTTC. It yields the protein CASSDSSSPSGANVLTF.

V and J are TRBV29-1 and TRBJ1-5, with 8 bases identical to TRBD1. The length of the CDR3 is 14 residues. J was trimmed by 1 base and V by 5 bases; bases with no gene match: 4. Germline lookup yields CDR1 SQVTM and CDR2 ANQGSEA. The CDR3 DNA sequence: TGCAGCGTTTTGGGGACAGGCAGCAATCAGCCCCAGCATTTT. Translation: CSVLGTGSNQPQHF.

This clone was observed a single time. The chain employs TRBV7-2 and TRBJ1-3, with TRBD1 matching over 10 bases. This CDR3 is 14 amino acids long. J was trimmed by 4 bases and V by 5 bases; bases with no gene match: 2. Germline CDR1 is SGHTA and CDR2 is FQGNSA. The CDR3 nucleotides are TGTGCCAGCAGCCGGGACAGGGGAGGAAACACCATATATTTT. Translated, it gives CASSRDRGGNTIYF.